This T cell receptor (beta chain) stems from a study of blood T cell repertoires in COVID-19. Study information: The cDNA or gDNA used as material had been derived from T cells, B-cell-depleted T cells, or PBMCs.

Methods used by the authors: Counts of nucleated cells, estimated from reference gene primer amplification, were obtained. The table came from immunoSEQ multiplex PCR; TCRdb's copy has only in-frame clones and leaves some out. The D gene and trimming were derived from the DNA, and the V and J assignments and clone size from that table. In the table there are about 74,000 clones, 70% to 90% of which are singletons. This CDR3 is built from 14 residues. V was clipped by 6 bases and J by 3 bases, with 12 bases between them. From germline, CDR1 is MNHEY and CDR2 SVGAGI. The sequence derives from a man in his 70s with acute or convalescent COVID-19. Input material: peripheral blood. V is TRBV6-5 and J is TRBJ1-5; D perhaps matches TRBD1 (6 bases). The chain's CDR3 is CASRPGQNNQPQHF. The CDR3 DNA reads as TGTGCCAGCAGACCCGGACAGAACAATCAGCCCCAGCATTTT.